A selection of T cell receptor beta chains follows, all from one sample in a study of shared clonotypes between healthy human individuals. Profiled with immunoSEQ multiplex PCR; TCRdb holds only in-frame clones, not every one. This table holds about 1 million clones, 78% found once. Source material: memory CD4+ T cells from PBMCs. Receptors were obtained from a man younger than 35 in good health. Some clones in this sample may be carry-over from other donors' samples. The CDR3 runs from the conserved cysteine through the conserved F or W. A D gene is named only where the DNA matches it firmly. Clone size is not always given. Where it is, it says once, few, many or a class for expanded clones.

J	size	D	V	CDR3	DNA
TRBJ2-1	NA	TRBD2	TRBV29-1	CSAGTRYNEQFF	TGCAGCGCCGGGACTAGGTACAATGAGCAGTTCTTC
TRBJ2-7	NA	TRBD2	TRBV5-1	CASSLDGTRAYEQYF	TGCGCCAGCAGCTTGGACGGGACTAGGGCCTACGAGCAGTACTTC
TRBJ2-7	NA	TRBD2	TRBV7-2	CASSLGLATNYEQYF	TGTGCCAGCAGCTTGGGACTAGCGACAAACTACGAGCAGTACTTC
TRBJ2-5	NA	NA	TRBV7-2	CASSLVSWSETQYF	TGTGCCAGCAGCTTAGTGTCATGGTCGGAGACCCAGTACTTC
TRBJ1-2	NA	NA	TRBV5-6	CASSLVGGYSGYTF	TGTGCCAGCAGCTTGGTCGGGGGCTATAGTGGCTACACCTTC
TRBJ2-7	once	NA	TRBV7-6	CASSPGRGLSYEQYF	TGTGCCAGCAGCCCGGGCAGGGGCCTCTCCTACGAGCAGTACTTC
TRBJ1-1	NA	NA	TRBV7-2	CASSLGGTTEAFF	TGTGCCAGCAGCTTAGGTGGAACCACTGAAGCTTTCTTT
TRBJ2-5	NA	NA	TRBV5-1	CASSDPSGGRETQYF	TGCGCCAGCAGCGACCCCTCGGGGGGCCGAGAGACCCAGTACTTC
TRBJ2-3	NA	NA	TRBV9	CASSVSYWADTQYF	TGTGCCAGCAGCGTATCCTATTGGGCAGATACGCAGTATTTT
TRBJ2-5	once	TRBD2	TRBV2	CASSGTSGYQETQYF	TGTGCCAGCAGTGGGACTAGCGGGTACCAAGAGACCCAGTACTTC
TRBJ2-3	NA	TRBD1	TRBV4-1	CASSQRTGGSSTDTQYF	TGCGCCAGCAGCCAAAGGACAGGGGGAAGTTCCACAGATACGCAGTATTTT
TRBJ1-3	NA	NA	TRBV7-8	CASKPQGPIGGNTIYF	TGTGCCAGCAAACCACAGGGTCCGATCGGTGGAAACACCATATATTTT
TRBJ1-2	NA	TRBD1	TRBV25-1	CASRGTQGRDRDNYGYTF	TGTGCCAGCAGAGGGACTCAAGGCAGGGACAGGGACAACTATGGCTACACCTTC
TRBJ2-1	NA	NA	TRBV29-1	CSVEGRLVNEQFF	TGCAGCGTTGAAGGCAGGCTGGTGAATGAGCAGTTCTTC
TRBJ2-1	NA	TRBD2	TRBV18	CASSPQVAGMSDEQFF	TGTGCCAGCTCACCACAAGTAGCGGGAATGTCTGATGAGCAGTTCTTC
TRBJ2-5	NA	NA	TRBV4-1	CASSQGDRQETQYF	TGCGCCAGCAGCCAAGGGGACCGCCAAGAGACCCAGTACTTC
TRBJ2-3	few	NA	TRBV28	CASSGQAIGTDTQYF	TGTGCCAGCAGTGGTCAAGCGATCGGCACAGATACGCAGTATTTT
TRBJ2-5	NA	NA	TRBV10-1	CASCRDTRSETQYF	TGCGCCAGCTGCCGGGACACCCGAAGTGAGACCCAGTACTTC
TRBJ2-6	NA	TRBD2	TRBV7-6	CATKKPGLAGSGANVLTF	TGTGCCACCAAAAAACCGGGACTAGCGGGTAGTGGGGCCAACGTCCTGACTTTC
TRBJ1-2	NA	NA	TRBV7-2	CASSLKGQTYGYTF	TGTGCCAGCAGCCTAAAGGGTCAGACGTATGGCTACACCTTC
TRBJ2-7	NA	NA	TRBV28	CASRSQELGTYEQYF	TGTGCCAGCAGATCCCAGGAGTTGGGGACCTACGAGCAGTACTTC
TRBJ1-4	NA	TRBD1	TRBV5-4	CASSPTGTGDEKLFF	TGTGCCAGCAGCCCCACAGGGACAGGGGATGAAAAACTGTTTTTT
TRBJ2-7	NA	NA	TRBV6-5	CAGGRDSYEQYF	TGTGCCGGCGGGCGGGATAGTTACGAGCAGTACTTC
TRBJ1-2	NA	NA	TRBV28	CASRGGLNYGYTF	TGTGCCAGCAGGGGGGGACTTAACTATGGCTACACCTTC
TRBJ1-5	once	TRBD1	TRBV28	CASSFQQGDNQPQHF	TGTGCCAGCAGTTTCCAACAGGGGGACAATCAGCCCCAGCATTTT
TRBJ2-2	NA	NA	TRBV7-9	CASSPVIGETNTGELFF	TGTGCCAGCAGCCCAGTAATCGGGGAAACGAACACCGGGGAGCTGTTTTTT
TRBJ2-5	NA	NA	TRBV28	CASSLIGGPETQYF	TGTGCCAGCAGTTTAATCGGGGGGCCGGAGACCCAGTACTTC
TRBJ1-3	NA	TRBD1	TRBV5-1	CASSFGQEAGNTIYF	TGCGCCAGCAGCTTCGGACAGGAAGCCGGAAACACCATATATTTT
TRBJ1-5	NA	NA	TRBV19	CASSYPGQPQHF	TGTGCCAGTAGTTACCCTGGACAGCCCCAGCATTTT
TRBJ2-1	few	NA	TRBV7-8	CASSLVPGNEQFF	TGTGCCAGCAGCTTAGTCCCGGGTAATGAGCAGTTCTTC
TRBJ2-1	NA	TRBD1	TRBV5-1	CASSLAGGSGTGGRNEQFF	TGCGCCAGCAGCTTGGCCGGAGGCTCCGGGACAGGGGGCAGGAATGAGCAGTTCTTC
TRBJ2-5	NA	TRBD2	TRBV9	CASSVASGSTMETQYF	TGTGCCAGCAGCGTAGCCAGCGGGAGTACGATGGAGACCCAGTACTTC
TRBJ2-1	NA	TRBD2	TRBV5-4	CASSHGTSGDSSYNEQFF	TGTGCCAGCAGCCACGGGACTAGCGGGGATAGCTCCTACAATGAGCAGTTCTTC
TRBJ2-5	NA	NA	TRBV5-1	CASTNNKETQYF	TGCGCCAGCACGAACAACAAGGAGACCCAGTACTTC
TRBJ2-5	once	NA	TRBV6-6	CASSWLGQETQYF	TGTGCCAGCTCTTGGCTGGGCCAAGAGACCCAGTACTTC
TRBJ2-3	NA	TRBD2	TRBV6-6	CASTGLAGVDTQYF	TGTGCCAGCACCGGACTAGCGGGAGTTGATACGCAGTATTTT
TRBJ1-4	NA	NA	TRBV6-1	CASSEALPLTNEKLFF	TGTGCCAGCAGTGAAGCGCTCCCCCTCACTAATGAAAAACTGTTTTTT
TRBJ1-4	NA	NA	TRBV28	CASINGGAGGLNEKLFF	TGTGCCAGCATCAATGGTGGGGCCGGGGGGCTTAATGAAAAACTGTTTTTT
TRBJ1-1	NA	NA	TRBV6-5	CASSEGLNTEAFF	TGTGCCAGCTCGGAAGGCCTGAACACTGAAGCTTTCTTT
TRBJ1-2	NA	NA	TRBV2	CASAQGTYGYTF	TGTGCCAGCGCCCAGGGAACCTATGGCTACACCTTC
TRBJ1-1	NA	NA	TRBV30	CAWSDRGEAFF	TGTGCCTGGAGTGATAGGGGTGAAGCTTTCTTT
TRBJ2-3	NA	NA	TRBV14	CASSSREWVTQYF	TGTGCCAGCAGTTCCAGGGAGTGGGTTACGCAGTATTTT
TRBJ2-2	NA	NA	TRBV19	CASRSGGSRNTGELFF	TGTGCCAGTCGGAGTGGGGGGAGCAGGAACACCGGGGAGCTGTTTTTT
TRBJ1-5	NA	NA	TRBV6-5	CASSYLGTNQPQHF	TGTGCCAGCAGTTACCTAGGGACGAATCAGCCCCAGCATTTT
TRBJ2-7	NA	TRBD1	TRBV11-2	CASSLVFGQAGSYEQYF	TGTGCCAGCAGCTTAGTCTTCGGACAGGCCGGCTCCTACGAGCAGTACTTC
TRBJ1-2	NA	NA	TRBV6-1	CASSELAGGRGGYTF	TGTGCCAGCAGTGAATTGGCCGGGGGCAGGGGAGGCTACACCTTC
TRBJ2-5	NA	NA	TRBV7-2	CASSLSLGETQYF	TGTGCCAGCAGCTTATCCCTCGGAGAGACCCAGTACTTC
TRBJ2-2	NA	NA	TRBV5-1	CASRVLSGGELFF	TGCGCCAGCAGAGTATTGTCCGGAGGGGAGCTGTTTTTT